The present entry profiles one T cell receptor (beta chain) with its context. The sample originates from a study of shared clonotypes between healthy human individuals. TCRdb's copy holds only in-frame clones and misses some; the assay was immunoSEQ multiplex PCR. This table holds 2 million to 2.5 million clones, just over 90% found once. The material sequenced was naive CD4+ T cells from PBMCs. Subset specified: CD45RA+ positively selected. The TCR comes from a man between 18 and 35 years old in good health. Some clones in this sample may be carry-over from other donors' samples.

The chain's CDR3 is CATSRERGVTDTQYF. The CDR3 coding sequence is TGTGCCACCAGCAGAGAAAGGGGGGTCACAGATACGCAGTATTTT. The chain carries TRBV15 and TRBJ2-3; either TRBD1 or TRBD2 may supply D (6 bases each). In germline, CDR1 is LNHNV, CDR2 YYDKDF (reference sequence). This CDR3 has 15 amino acids. Trimming removed 0 bases at V and 2 bases at J, with 9 bases between. The full variable domain, completed using reference TRBV15 and TRBJ2-3, is DAMVIQNPRYQVTQFGKPVTLSCSQTLNHNVMYWYQQKSSQAPKLLFHYYDKDFNNEADTPDNFQSRRPNTSFCFLDIRSPGLGDTAMYLCATSRERGVTDTQYFGPGTRLTVL.